The rows below give T cell receptor beta chains drawn from one sample of a study of post-analysis software for immune sequencing data. TCRdb analysed the PCR reads with MiXCR anew, one entry per CDR3 protein. The sample carries hundreds of thousands of distinct CDR3 sequences, roughly 29% recorded once. Sequenced sample: blood. These receptors were taken from a girl between 5 and 17 years old with multiple sclerosis. The CDR3 runs from the conserved cysteine through the conserved F or W. D genes are given only for firm matches.

CDR3 length: 14
V gene: TRBV20-1
D gene: TRBD1
CDR3 protein: CSARDSWTKNIQYF

CDR3 length: 18
V gene: TRBV4-1
D gene: TRBD2
CDR3 protein: CASSQDPERGAGQETQYF

CDR3 length: 16
V gene: TRBV6-6
D gene: .
CDR3 protein: CASSHPVPGPPGELFF

CDR3 length: 15
V gene: TRBV20-1
D gene: .
CDR3 protein: CSANRDTPIDTEAFF

CDR3 length: 16
V gene: TRBV20-1
D gene: TRBD1
CDR3 protein: CSASLGTGLVSYGYTF

CDR3 length: 16
V gene: TRBV11-2
D gene: .
CDR3 protein: CASSPGVGGRANEQFF

CDR3 length: 13
V gene: TRBV29-1
D gene: .
CDR3 protein: CSVGIYMNTEAFF

CDR3 length: 13
V gene: TRBV20-1
D gene: TRBD1
CDR3 protein: CSAEGQGGYGYTF

CDR3 length: 15
V gene: TRBV9
D gene: .
CDR3 protein: CASSVESRGNTEAFF

CDR3 length: 12
V gene: TRBV6-4
D gene: .
CDR3 protein: CASSDGADTQYF

CDR3 length: 15
V gene: TRBV18
D gene: TRBD1
CDR3 protein: CASSQTGVWGTEAFF

CDR3 length: 14
V gene: TRBV9
D gene: .
CDR3 protein: CASSGGQGNSPLHF

CDR3 length: 14
V gene: TRBV20-1
D gene: TRBD2
CDR3 protein: CSAREFGGGETQFF

CDR3 length: 15
V gene: TRBV18
D gene: TRBD1
CDR3 protein: CASSPGDRPNYGYTF

CDR3 length: 19
V gene: TRBV7-2
D gene: .
CDR3 protein: CASSLLGQLGSPPTDTQYF

CDR3 length: 14
V gene: TRBV6-5
D gene: TRBD2
CDR3 protein: CASRAPLAAYEQYF

CDR3 length: 13
V gene: TRBV7-2
D gene: .
CDR3 protein: CASSWKQGSEQYF

CDR3 length: 13
V gene: TRBV2
D gene: .
CDR3 protein: CASSEDRDSPLHF

CDR3 length: 15
V gene: TRBV12-3/TRBV12-4
D gene: TRBD1
CDR3 protein: CASQTGGAAKNIQYF

CDR3 length: 16
V gene: TRBV7-2
D gene: TRBD1
CDR3 protein: CASSLSLGTGRNEQFF

CDR3 length: 15
V gene: TRBV7-2
D gene: TRBD1
CDR3 protein: CASSATGTGGTEAFF

CDR3 length: 13
V gene: TRBV29-1
D gene: TRBD1
CDR3 protein: CSVGGTDHEKLFF

CDR3 length: 16
V gene: TRBV7-8
D gene: .
CDR3 protein: CASSPLTVAIGDTQYF

CDR3 length: 13
V gene: TRBV29-1
D gene: .
CDR3 protein: CSVQQGMNTEAFF

CDR3 length: 15
V gene: TRBV7-9
D gene: .
CDR3 protein: CASSSPWGPYNEQFF

CDR3 length: 15
V gene: TRBV7-2
D gene: TRBD2
CDR3 protein: CASSDSGRSTDTQYF

CDR3 length: 15
V gene: TRBV27
D gene: .
CDR3 protein: CASSLGHGGADTQYF

CDR3 length: 14
V gene: TRBV5-1
D gene: .
CDR3 protein: CASSGETSTDTQYF

CDR3 length: 14
V gene: TRBV5-1
D gene: .
CDR3 protein: CASSSGISDYGYTF

CDR3 length: 16
V gene: TRBV4-1
D gene: .
CDR3 protein: CASSQKGDGSGVEQFF

CDR3 length: 13
V gene: TRBV12-3/TRBV12-4
D gene: .
CDR3 protein: CASSPVWETEAFF

CDR3 length: 15
V gene: TRBV11-1
D gene: TRBD1
CDR3 protein: CASSSGQGNTGELFF

CDR3 length: 11
V gene: TRBV20-1
D gene: .
CDR3 protein: CSARPYTEAFF

CDR3 length: 15
V gene: TRBV6-5
D gene: TRBD1
CDR3 protein: CASSLGWGTGNEQYF

CDR3 length: 14
V gene: TRBV20-1
D gene: TRBD1
CDR3 protein: CSATPGQGLYEQYF

CDR3 length: 14
V gene: TRBV28
D gene: .
CDR3 protein: CANSLSSFGNTIYF

CDR3 length: 16
V gene: TRBV24-1
D gene: .
CDR3 protein: CATSDRDGKTYNEQFF

CDR3 length: 13
V gene: TRBV27
D gene: .
CDR3 protein: CANSATAYNEQFF

CDR3 length: 11
V gene: TRBV20-1
D gene: .
CDR3 protein: CSAKGRDEAFF

CDR3 length: 15
V gene: TRBV6-6
D gene: .
CDR3 protein: CASSSPGTSLREQYF

CDR3 length: 12
V gene: TRBV28
D gene: .
CDR3 protein: CASSDVWNEQFF

CDR3 length: 15
V gene: TRBV6-1
D gene: .
CDR3 protein: CASRLRGAPPETQYF

CDR3 length: 17
V gene: TRBV28
D gene: .
CDR3 protein: CASSLRLDRLNTGELFF

CDR3 length: 16
V gene: TRBV7-8
D gene: .
CDR3 protein: CASSLSGAGSAYEQDF

CDR3 length: 13
V gene: TRBV7-9
D gene: .
CDR3 protein: CACSLSGSREQYF

CDR3 length: 15
V gene: TRBV4-2
D gene: TRBD1
CDR3 protein: CASSQFGQAAYGYTF

CDR3 length: 13
V gene: TRBV29-1
D gene: .
CDR3 protein: CSVAARYNSPLHF

CDR3 length: 14
V gene: TRBV12-3/TRBV12-4
D gene: .
CDR3 protein: CASSLQGETGELFF

CDR3 length: 13
V gene: TRBV14
D gene: .
CDR3 protein: CASSHPGLTEAFF

CDR3 length: 13
V gene: TRBV20-1
D gene: TRBD1
CDR3 protein: CSAAAQGGQPQHF

CDR3 length: 13
V gene: TRBV6-5
D gene: .
CDR3 protein: CASRDTPNEKLFF